This T cell receptor (beta chain) was profiled in a study of cytomegalovirus exposure and HLA in healthy donors. With 5 bases clipped from V and 4 bases from J, the junction kept 4 bases outside the gene matches. This CDR3 contains 13 residues. Germline V lookup: CDR1 MNHNS, CDR2 SASEGT. At collection, donors were nominally healthy, but unrecorded immune exposures were probable. In the case of this clone: Its antigen is unknown.

The primer mix had 60 Vbeta and 13 Jbeta primers. Sequencing was performed with immunoSEQ multiplex PCR; in TCRdb, only in-frame clones are kept and a portion is missing. The table lists approximately 120,000 clones. General study findings and limits: In a later analysis, an Asian-associated ancestry cluster reportedly showed fewer N-insertions than the roughly 730-donor mean. Association of some 18,000 TCR beta sequences with HLA alleles was found at 0.05 false discovery rate in a later analysis.

The clonotype comes from a man in his forties in good health and CMV-seronegative. The sequencing input was PBMCs. The chain joins TRBV6-1 to TRBJ2-7; 8 bases fit TRBD1. CDR3 protein: CASSRDRPYEQYF. The DNA of the CDR3 is TGTGCCAGCAGTCGGGACAGGCCTTACGAGCAGTACTTC.